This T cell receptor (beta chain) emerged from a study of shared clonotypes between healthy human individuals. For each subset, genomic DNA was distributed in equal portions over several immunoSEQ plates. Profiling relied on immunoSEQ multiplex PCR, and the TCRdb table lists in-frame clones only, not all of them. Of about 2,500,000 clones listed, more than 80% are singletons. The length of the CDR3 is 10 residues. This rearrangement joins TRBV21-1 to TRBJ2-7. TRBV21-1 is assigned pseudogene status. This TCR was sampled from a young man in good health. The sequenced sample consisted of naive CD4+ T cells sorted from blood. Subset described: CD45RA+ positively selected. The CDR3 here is CASSAGPKYF. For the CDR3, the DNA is TGTGCCAGCAGCGCCGGCCCGAAGTACTTC.